This T cell receptor (beta chain) stems from a study of OX40 agonist ivuxolimab in advanced cancers. At the level of the whole study: The costimulatory receptor OX40 (CD134) was targeted by ivuxolimab, a fully human IgG2 agonistic monoclonal antibody. The dose-escalation cohort was about 83% male with a mean age of about 65 years, ranging from roughly 20 to 80. The paper covers the monotherapy dose-escalation part of the phase I ivuxolimab trial, which included N ≈ 52 patients. Patients were allowed to have had prior anti-PD-1, anti-PD-L1 or anti-CTLA-4 therapy, and 40% to 45% of the dose-escalation patients had been treated with checkpoint inhibitors. Peripheral TCRbeta sequencing aimed to test whether ivuxolimab altered TCR sequence diversity and caused clonal T-cell expansion. Intravenous ivuxolimab was administered to patients every 2 weeks at six dose levels: 0.01, 0.1, 0.3, 1.5, 3 and 10 mg/kg. Three dose-escalation patients achieved partial responses, one with hepatocellular carcinoma and two with cutaneous melanoma. Of the 50 to 55 patients in dose escalation, about 20 had hepatocellular carcinoma, roughly 15 had melanoma, 9 had renal cell carcinoma and 9 had head and neck cancer. The study at large found these results: At doses of 0.1 to 3.0 mg/kg, clonal expansion of both CD4+ and CD8+ T cells in blood was seen between baseline and week 6. Which antigens the clonally expanded peripheral T cells were specific for was not determined. Low levels of normalized T-cell clonal expansion were also seen in some patients who did not respond. In the 0.1-3.0 mg/kg groups, partial responders were among the patients with the lowest normalized peripheral clonal expansion, particularly in CD8+ T cells. After ivuxolimab, expanded clones were on average more numerous among CD8+ T cells than among CD4+ T cells.

To sequence the TCRbeta CDR3 region, genomic DNA was isolated from the sorted cells. TCRbeta CDR3 regions were sequenced using the immunoSEQ Assay. What TCRdb holds here is the immuneACCESS table cut down to in-frame rearrangements. Part of the clones is not present; checked against another copy, under half of the missing clones reflect an unresolved V gene, and the others are unexplained. The table for this sample lists 60,000 or so clones; 86% of them were counted only once. The ten most abundant clones make up approximately 1% of the sample. The trial excluded patients who had a history of autoimmune disease or were on systemic immunosuppression. Peripheral blood for TCR sequencing was collected from all dose cohorts at baseline, on cycle 4 day 1, and on cycle 7 day 1. Samples came from an open-label, multicenter, first-in-human phase I dose-escalation trial of ivuxolimab. Adults with locally advanced or metastatic melanoma, renal cell, hepatocellular, or head and neck squamous cell carcinoma were enrolled in the trial. Before TCR sequencing, CD4+ T cells and CD8+ T cells from peripheral blood were sorted into separate populations.

As concerns this clone: Its antigen is still unknown. Base qualities were left out, and no much larger clone turns up one base away.

The CDR3, cysteine through phenylalanine, is 16 amino acids long. CDR3 DNA only is kept here, 48 bases in frame from base 1. CDR1 is given as SGHRS and CDR2 as YFSETQ, both from the germline V gene. From V the trimming removes 0 bases and from J it removes 6 bases, while the gene matches leave 5 bases of the junction unaccounted for. The origin of this receptor is an adult with an advanced solid tumor such as melanoma, head and neck, liver or kidney cancer. The V and J segments used are TRBV5-1 and TRBJ2-1; TRBD2 fits 11 bases in the junction. Specimen: CD4+ or CD8+ T cells sorted from blood, collected in a trial of the OX40 agonist ivuxolimab. The nucleotides are TGCGCCAGCAGCTTGGTAGCGGGGGGGCGTTTCAATGAGCAGTTCTTC. Its protein product is CASSLVAGGRFNEQFF.